Listed here are 9 T cell receptor beta chains from one sample, sequenced in a study of beta chain features in type 1 diabetes. The antigens these receptors bind are not known. TCRB transcripts that were expressed got sequenced, as all of the isolated RNA had been reverse transcribed. Using immunoSEQ multiplex PCR, the repertoire was profiled, and TCRdb retains in-frame clones only, with some absent. The sample holds roughly 70,000 clones; more than 45% are singletons and the top ten take around 0.72%. General study results and limits: Moderately but significantly shorter TCRB CDR3s were found in Type 1 diabetes patients in all four CD4+ subsets.

Sequenced material: central memory CD4+ T cells from blood. These receptors were collected from a man aged 25-45 years with type 1 diabetes.

This clone was found a few times. V is TRBV7-4 and J is TRBJ1-5, with D unclear. Trimming took 6 bases from V and 0 from J, leaving 18 bases between them. CDR1 is SGHVT and CDR2 is SQSDAQ in the germline V gene. CDR3 size: 17 residues. In DNA form, the CDR3 reads TGTGCCAGCAGGATGTTATCCGGGGAATATAGCAATCAGCCCCAGCATTTT. It yields the protein CASRMLSGEYSNQPQHF.

The chain is built from TRBV28 and TRBJ2-2; 10 bases align to TRBD2. The CDR3 extends over 17 amino acids. After removal of 2 bases from V and 1 base from J, the junction contained 4 bases not matched to a gene. Germline CDR1 reads MDHEN; CDR2 reads SYDVKM. DNA of the CDR3: TGTGCCAGCAGTTTAAAGGGACTAGCGAGGAACACCGGGGAGCTGTTTTTT. It encodes CASSLKGLARNTGELFF.

The chain is built from TRBV29-1 and TRBJ1-1; D ambiguous. The length of the CDR3 is 12 residues. Trimming pared 3 bases from V and 5 bases from J, leaving 10 bases between. The germline V gene encodes CDR1 SQVTM and CDR2 ANQGSEA. DNA of the CDR3: TGCAGCGTTGACGAATCGGTGACTGAAGCTTTCTTT. Protein product: CSVDESVTEAFF.

The gene calls are TRBV19 and TRBJ1-2, with D possibly being TRBD1 (6 bases). V was clipped by 1 base and J by 3 bases, with 9 bases between them. CDR1 is LNHDA, CDR2 SQIVND, per germline (reference sequence). The CDR3 is made up of 14 amino acids. The CDR3 region has the DNA TGTGCCAGTAGTATAGCCGCAGGGGACTATGGCTACACCTTC. Translating gives CASSIAAGDYGYTF.

This clone was observed a handful of times. The chain uses TRBV11-2 and TRBJ1-2; TRBD1 might be the D (6 bases). Deletions cut 3 bases from V and 6 bases from J, with 17 bases between. Germline V CDR1 and CDR2: SGHAT, FQNNGV. This CDR3 region has 15 residues. CDR3 protein: CASSFPDRPGDGYTF. The CDR3 nucleotides read TGTGCCAGCAGCTTCCCAGACAGGCCCGGGGATGGCTACACCTTC.

This rearrangement joins TRBV29-1 to TRBJ2-1; 9 nucleotides line up with TRBD2. Germline-derived CDR1 and CDR2 are SQVTM and ANQGSEA. CDR3 length equals 15 residues. Unmatched junction bases numbered 18, after V lost 6 bases and J lost 12 bases. The CDR3 is CSVNLGGLAGVLQFF. In DNA, the CDR3 is TGCAGCGTCAACCTGGGGGGTTTAGCGGGAGTCCTGCAGTTCTTC.

The chain recombines TRBV29-1 with TRBJ2-6, with no clear D. V lost 4 bases, J lost 2 bases, and 6 bases lay in between. CDR1 and CDR2 (germline): SQVTM, ANQGSEA. CDR3 length: 13 amino acids. CDR3: CSVVSAGANVLTF. CDR3 coding DNA: TGCAGCGTTGTTTCAGCTGGGGCCAACGTCCTGACTTTC.

This clone appeared a few times. The chain has TRBV6-1 and TRBJ2-1, with 9 bases aligning to TRBD1. The CDR3 spans 15 residues. Germline CDR1 reads MNHNS; CDR2 reads SASEGT. With 4 bases clipped from V and 9 bases from J, the junction kept 10 bases outside the gene matches. The CDR3 region has the DNA TGTGCCAGCAGTGGGGGGCGGACAGGGGTGCGTGAGCAGTTCTTC. Translation gives CASSGGRTGVREQFF.

This clone was seen only a few times. The CDR3 DNA follows: TGTGCCAGCAGCTTAGCTCTCGGGACAGGGGGGACCGGGGAGCTGTTTTTT. This sequence encodes CASSLALGTGGTGELFF. The V gene is TRBV7-6, the J gene TRBJ2-2; 11 nucleotides match TRBD1. This CDR3 region has 17 residues. J lost 5 bases, V lost 0 bases, and 5 bases had no gene match. Germline V gives CDR1 SGHVS, CDR2 FNYEAQ.